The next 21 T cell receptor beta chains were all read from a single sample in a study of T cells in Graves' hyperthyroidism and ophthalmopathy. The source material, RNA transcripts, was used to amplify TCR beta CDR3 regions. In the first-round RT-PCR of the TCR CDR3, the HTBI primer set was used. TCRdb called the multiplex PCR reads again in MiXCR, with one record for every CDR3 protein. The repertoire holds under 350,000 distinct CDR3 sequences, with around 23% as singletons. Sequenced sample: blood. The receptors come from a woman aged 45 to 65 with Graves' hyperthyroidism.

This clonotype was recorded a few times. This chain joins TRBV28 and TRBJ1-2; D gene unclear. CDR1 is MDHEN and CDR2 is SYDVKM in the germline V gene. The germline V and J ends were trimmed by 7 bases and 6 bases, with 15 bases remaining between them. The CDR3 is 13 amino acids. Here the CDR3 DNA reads TGTGCCAGCAACTCAATTGGTTTCGATGGCTACACCTTC. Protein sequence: CASNSIGFDGYTF.

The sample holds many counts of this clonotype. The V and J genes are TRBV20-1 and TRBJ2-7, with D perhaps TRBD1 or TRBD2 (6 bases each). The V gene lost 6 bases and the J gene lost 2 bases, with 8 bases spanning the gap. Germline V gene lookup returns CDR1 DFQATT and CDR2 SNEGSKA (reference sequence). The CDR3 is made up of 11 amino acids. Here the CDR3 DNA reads TGCAGTGCAGGGGGGACCTACGAGCAGTACTTC. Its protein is CSAGGTYEQYF.

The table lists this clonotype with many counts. The CDR3 nucleotides read TGTGCCAGCAGCCAAATTATGGCCGGGGAGCTGTTTTTT. Its protein is CASSQIMAGELFF. The rearrangement uses TRBV3-1 and TRBJ2-2; D gene ambiguous. Trimming took off 2 bases at V and 6 bases at J, with 7 bases between the two ends. The CDR3 extends over 13 amino acids. Germline loops: CDR1 LGHDT, CDR2 YNNKEL (reference sequence).

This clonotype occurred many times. The CDR3 reads CASSDGPPTQYF. DNA of the CDR3: TGCGCCAGCAGCGACGGACCCCCGACGCAGTATTTT. The rearrangement joins TRBV5-1 to TRBJ2-3; D is unresolved. The length of the CDR3 is 12 residues. Germline V gene sequence: CDR1 SGHRS, CDR2 YFSETQ. Deletions cut 4 bases from V and 9 bases from J, with 12 bases between.

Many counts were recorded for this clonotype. The CDR3 DNA is TGTGCCAGCGAGACTAGCGGGGGGCCCACCGGGGAGCTGTTTTTT. It codes for CASETSGGPTGELFF. The chain recombines TRBV12-3 or TRBV12-4 with TRBJ2-2; 13 bases fit TRBD2. CDR3 size: 15 residues. V dropped 8 bases and J dropped 4; count of bases not matched to a gene: 4.

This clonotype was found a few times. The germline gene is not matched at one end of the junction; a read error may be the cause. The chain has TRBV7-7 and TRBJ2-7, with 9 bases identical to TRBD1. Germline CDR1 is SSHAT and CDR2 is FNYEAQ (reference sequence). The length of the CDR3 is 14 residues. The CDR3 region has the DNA TGTGCTAGCAGCCCGGGGACAGGGCATGGCGAGCAGTACTTC. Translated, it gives CASSPGTGHGEQYF.

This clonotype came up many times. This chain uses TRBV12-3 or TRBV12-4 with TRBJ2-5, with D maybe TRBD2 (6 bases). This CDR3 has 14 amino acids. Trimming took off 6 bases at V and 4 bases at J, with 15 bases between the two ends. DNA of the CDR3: TGTGCCAGCAGCTTAAGCGGGTTAGGAGAGACCCAGTACTTC. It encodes CASSLSGLGETQYF.

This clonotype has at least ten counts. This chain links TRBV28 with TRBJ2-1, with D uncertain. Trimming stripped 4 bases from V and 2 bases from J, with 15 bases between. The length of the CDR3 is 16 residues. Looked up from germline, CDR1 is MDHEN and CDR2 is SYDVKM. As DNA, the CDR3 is TGTGCCAGCAGTTCCCCACGCGCGGACCCCTACAATGAGCAGTTCTTC. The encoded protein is CASSSPRADPYNEQFF.

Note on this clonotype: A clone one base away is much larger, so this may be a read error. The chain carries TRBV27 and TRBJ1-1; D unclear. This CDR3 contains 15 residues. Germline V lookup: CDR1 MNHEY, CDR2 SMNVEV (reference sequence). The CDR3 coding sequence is TGTGCCAGCAGTTTATCGTCAGGATTGAACACTGAAGCTCTCTTT. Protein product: CASSLSSGLNTEALF.

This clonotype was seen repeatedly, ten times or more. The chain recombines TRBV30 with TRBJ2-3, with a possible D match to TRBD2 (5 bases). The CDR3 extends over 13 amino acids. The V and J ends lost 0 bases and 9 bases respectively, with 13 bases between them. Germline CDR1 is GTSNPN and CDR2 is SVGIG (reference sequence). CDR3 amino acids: CAWSVHGVETQYF. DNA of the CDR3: TGTGCCTGGAGTGTCCACGGGGTGGAAACGCAGTATTTT.

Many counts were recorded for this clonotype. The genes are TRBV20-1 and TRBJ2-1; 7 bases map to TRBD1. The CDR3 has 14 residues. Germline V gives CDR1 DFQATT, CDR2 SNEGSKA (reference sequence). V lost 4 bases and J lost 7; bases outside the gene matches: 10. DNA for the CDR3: TGCAGTGCTACCCCTAGAGGGGGCTTTAATGAGCAGTTCTTC. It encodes CSATPRGGFNEQFF.

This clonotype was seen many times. DNA for the CDR3: TGTGCCAGCAGCCAAGATGGGGGGGCTAACTATGGCTACACCTTC. The encoded protein is CASSQDGGANYGYTF. The chain employs TRBV4-2 and TRBJ1-2, with a weak D call TRBD1 (5 bases). This CDR3 spans 15 amino acids. CDR1 is LGHNA, CDR2 YNFKEQ, per germline. The V end lost 0 bases, the J end lost 0 bases, and 8 bases lay between the germline ends.

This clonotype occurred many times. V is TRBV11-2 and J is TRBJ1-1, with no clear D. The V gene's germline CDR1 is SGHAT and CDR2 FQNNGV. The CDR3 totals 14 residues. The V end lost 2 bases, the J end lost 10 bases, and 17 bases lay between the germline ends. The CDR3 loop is CASSLREGGRGAFF. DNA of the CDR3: TGTGCCAGCAGCTTAAGAGAGGGAGGGCGCGGAGCTTTCTTT.

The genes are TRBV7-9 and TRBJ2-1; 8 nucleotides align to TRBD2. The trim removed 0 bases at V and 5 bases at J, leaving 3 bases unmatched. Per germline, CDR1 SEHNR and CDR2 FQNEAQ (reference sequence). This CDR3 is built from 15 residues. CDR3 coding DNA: TGTGCCAGCAGCTTAGCGGCGGGAGGCCACAATGAGCAGTTCTTC. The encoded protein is CASSLAAGGHNEQFF.

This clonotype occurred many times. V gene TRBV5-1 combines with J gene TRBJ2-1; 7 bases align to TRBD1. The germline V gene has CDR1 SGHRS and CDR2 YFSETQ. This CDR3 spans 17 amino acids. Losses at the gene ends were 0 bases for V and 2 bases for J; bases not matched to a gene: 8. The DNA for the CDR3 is TGCGCCAGCAGCTTGGCCACGACAGGGAATCCCTACAATGAGCAGTTCTTC. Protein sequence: CASSLATTGNPYNEQFF.

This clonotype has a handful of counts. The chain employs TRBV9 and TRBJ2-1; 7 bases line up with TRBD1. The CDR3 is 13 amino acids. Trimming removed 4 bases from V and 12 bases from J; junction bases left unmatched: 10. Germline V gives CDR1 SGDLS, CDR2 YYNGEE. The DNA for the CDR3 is TGTGCCAGCAGCCTGACAGGGATGAAAGGGCAGTTCTTC. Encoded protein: CASSLTGMKGQFF.

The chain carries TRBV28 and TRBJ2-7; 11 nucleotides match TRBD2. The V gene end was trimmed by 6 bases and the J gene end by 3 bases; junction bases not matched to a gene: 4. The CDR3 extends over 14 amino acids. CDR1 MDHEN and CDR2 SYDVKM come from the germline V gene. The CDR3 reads CASRGTSGFYEQYF. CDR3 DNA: TGTGCCAGCAGGGGGACTAGCGGATTCTACGAGCAGTACTTC. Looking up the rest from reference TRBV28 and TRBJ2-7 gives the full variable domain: DVKVTQSSRYLVKRTGEKVFLECVQDMDHENMFWYRQDPGLGLRLIYFSYDVKMKEKGDIPEGYSVSREKKERFSLILESASTNQTSMYLCASRGTSGFYEQYFGPGTRLTVT.

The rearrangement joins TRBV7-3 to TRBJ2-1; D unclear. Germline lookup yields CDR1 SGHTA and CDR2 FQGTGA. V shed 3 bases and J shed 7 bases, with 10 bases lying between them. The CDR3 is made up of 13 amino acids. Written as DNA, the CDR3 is TGTGCCAGCAGCTTTTTAGCAGAAAATGAGCAGTTCTTC. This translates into CASSFLAENEQFF.

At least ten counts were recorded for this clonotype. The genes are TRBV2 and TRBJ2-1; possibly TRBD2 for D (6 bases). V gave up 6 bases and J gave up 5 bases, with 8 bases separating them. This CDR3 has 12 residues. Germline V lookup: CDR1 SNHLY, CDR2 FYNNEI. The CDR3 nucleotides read TGTGCCAGCAGGCGGGGAGACAATGAGCAGTTCTTC. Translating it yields CASRRGDNEQFF.

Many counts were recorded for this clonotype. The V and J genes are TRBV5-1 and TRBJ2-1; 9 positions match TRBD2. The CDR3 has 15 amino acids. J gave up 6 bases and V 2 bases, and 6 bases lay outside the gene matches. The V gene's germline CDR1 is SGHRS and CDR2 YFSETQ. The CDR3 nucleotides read TGCGCCAGCAGCTTTGGTAGCGGGGGAGTCAATGAGCAGTTCTTC. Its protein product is CASSFGSGGVNEQFF.

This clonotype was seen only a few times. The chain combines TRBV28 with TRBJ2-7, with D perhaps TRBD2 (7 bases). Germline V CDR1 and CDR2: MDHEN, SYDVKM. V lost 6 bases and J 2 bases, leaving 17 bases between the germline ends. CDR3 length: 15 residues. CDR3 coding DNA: TGTGCCAGCAGCCCGAGGGGGGGTGGGGCCTACGAGCAGTACTTC. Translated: CASSPRGGGAYEQYF.